This TCR beta chain was captured in a study of cytomegalovirus exposure and HLA in healthy donors. Study observations and caveats: Researchers reported in a later analysis that common viral pathogens appeared linked to several top clusters. The study listed 150 to 200 cytomegalovirus-associated TCR beta chains. In a later analysis, donors in an Asian-associated ancestry cluster reportedly had fewer N-insertions in productive TCRs than the cohort mean.

This PCR relied on a set of 60 Vbeta primers and 13 Jbeta primers. Libraries were prepared by immunoSEQ multiplex PCR; TCRdb keeps only in-frame clonotypes and omits some of them. The sample shows about 130,000 clones, 75% to 85% of them seen only once. This clone occurred a few times. Its target is unknown. Germline V gene sequence: CDR1 LNHDA, CDR2 SQIVND (reference sequence). V was pared by 8 bases and J by 0 bases, with 6 bases between. This CDR3 is built from 12 residues. The V gene is TRBV19, the J gene TRBJ2-3; the D is unclear. The sample was PBMCs. The source is a woman in her thirties or forties in good health and CMV-seropositive. The CDR3: CASQASTDTQYF. The CDR3 region has the DNA TGTGCCAGTCAAGCAAGCACAGATACGCAGTATTTT.